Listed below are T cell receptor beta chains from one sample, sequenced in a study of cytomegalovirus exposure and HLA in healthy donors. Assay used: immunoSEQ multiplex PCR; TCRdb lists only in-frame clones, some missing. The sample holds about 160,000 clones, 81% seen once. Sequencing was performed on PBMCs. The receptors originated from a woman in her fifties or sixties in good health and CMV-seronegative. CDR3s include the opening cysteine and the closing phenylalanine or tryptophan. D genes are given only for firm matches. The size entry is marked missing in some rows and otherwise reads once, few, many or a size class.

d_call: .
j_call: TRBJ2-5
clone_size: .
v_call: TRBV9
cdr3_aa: CASSVATETQYF
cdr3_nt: TGTGCCAGCAGCGTAGCTACGGAGACCCAGTACTTC

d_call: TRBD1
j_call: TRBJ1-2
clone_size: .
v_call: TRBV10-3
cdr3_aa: CANGQGANYGYTF
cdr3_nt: TGTGCCAACGGACAGGGAGCTAACTATGGCTACACCTTC

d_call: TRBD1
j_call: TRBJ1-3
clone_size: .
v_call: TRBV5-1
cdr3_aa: CASSPQGQGQRNTIYF
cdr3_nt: TGCGCCAGCAGCCCCCAAGGACAGGGGCAAAGAAACACCATATATTTT

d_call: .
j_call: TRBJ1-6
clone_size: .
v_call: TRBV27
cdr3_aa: CASSLGGVNSPLHF
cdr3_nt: TGTGCCAGCAGTTTAGGGGGGGTGAATTCACCCCTCCACTTT

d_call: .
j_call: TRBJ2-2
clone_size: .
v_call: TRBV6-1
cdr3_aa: CASNMYGSGTGELFF
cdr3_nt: TGTGCCAGCAATATGTACGGGTCGGGCACCGGGGAGCTGTTTTTT

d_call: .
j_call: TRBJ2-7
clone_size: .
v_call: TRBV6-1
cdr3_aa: CASSEWGTSSYEQYF
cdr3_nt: TGTGCCAGCAGTGAATGGGGGACAAGTAGCTACGAGCAGTACTTC

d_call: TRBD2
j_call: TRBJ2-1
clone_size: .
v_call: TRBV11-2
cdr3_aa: CASSLERGVDEQFF
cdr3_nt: TGTGCCAGCAGCTTAGAACGGGGGGTAGATGAGCAGTTCTTC

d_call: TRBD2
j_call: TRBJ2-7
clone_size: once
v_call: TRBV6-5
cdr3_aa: CASSYSGTSGYGQYF
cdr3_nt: TGTGCCAGCAGTTACTCCGGGACTAGCGGCTACGGGCAGTACTTC

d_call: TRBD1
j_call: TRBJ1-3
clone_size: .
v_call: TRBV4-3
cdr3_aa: CASSPEGTVGSGNTIYF
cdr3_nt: TGCGCCAGCAGCCCAGAAGGGACAGTAGGCTCTGGAAACACCATATATTTT

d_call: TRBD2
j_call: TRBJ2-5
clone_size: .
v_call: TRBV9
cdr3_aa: CASSVGGSGIETQYF
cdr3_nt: TGTGCCAGCAGCGTAGGAGGTAGCGGGATTGAGACCCAGTACTTC

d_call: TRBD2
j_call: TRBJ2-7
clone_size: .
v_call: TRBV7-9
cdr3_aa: CASSLDGGFYEQYF
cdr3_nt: TGTGCCAGCAGCTTAGACGGGGGGTTCTACGAGCAGTACTTC

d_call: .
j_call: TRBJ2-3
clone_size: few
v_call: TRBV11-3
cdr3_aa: CASSPGTSSTDTQYF
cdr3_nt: TGTGCCAGCAGCCCCGGGACATCGAGCACAGATACGCAGTATTTT

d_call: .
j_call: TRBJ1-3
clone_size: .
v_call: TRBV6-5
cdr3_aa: CASRPLYSSGNTIYF
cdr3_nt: TGTGCCAGCAGGCCGCTATACTCCTCTGGAAACACCATATATTTT

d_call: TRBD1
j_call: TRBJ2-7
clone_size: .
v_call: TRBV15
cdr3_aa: CATRRGQGRGIRDEQYF
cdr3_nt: TGTGCCACCAGGCGTGGACAGGGGAGGGGAATTCGGGACGAGCAGTACTTC

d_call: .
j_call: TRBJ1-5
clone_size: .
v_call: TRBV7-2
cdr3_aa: CASSLSGQGSQPQHF
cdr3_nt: TGTGCCAGCAGCTTATCCGGCCAGGGGAGTCAGCCCCAGCATTTT

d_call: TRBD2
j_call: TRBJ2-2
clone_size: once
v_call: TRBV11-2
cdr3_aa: CASSLGLAANTGELFF
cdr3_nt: TGTGCCAGCAGCTTAGGACTAGCGGCGAACACCGGGGAGCTGTTTTTT

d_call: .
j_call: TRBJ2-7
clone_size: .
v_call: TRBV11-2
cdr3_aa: CASSRHSYEQYF
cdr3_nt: TGTGCCAGCAGCCGACACTCCTACGAGCAGTACTTC

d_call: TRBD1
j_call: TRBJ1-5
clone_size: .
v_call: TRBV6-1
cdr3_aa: CASSEGDRGHQPQHF
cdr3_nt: TGTGCCAGCAGTGAAGGGGACAGGGGCCATCAGCCCCAGCATTTT

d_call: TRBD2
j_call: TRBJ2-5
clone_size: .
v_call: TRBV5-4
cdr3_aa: CASSSGTRSSQETQYF
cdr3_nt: TGTGCCAGCAGCTCTGGGACTAGATCGAGCCAAGAGACCCAGTACTTC

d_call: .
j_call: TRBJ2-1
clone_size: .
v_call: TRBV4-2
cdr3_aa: CASSQEYGGSSYNEQFF
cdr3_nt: TGTGCCAGCAGCCAAGAGTATGGAGGAAGCTCCTACAATGAGCAGTTCTTC

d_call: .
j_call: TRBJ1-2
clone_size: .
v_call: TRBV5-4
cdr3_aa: CASSDQGGYGYTF
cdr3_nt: TGTGCCAGCAGCGACCAGGGTGGATATGGCTACACCTTC

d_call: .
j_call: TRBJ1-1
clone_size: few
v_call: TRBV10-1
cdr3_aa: CASSRDRANTEAFF
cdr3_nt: TGCGCCAGCAGTCGCGACAGAGCGAACACTGAAGCTTTCTTT

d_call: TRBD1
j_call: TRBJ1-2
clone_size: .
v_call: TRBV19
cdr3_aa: CASSTLTGGRGYGYTF
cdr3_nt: TGTGCCAGTAGTACCCTAACAGGGGGCAGGGGCTATGGCTACACCTTC

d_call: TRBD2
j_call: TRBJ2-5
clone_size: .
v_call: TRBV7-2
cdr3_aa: CASRPSGGLQETQYF
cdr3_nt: TGTGCCAGCAGGCCCAGCGGGGGGTTACAAGAGACCCAGTACTTC

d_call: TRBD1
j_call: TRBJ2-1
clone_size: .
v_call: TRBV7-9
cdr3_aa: CASSDTGGVFREQFF
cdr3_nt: TGTGCCAGCAGTGACACAGGGGGCGTCTTCCGAGAGCAGTTCTTC

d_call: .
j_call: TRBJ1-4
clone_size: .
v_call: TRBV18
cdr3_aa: CASSPRQVDTNEKLFF
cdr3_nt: TGTGCCAGCTCACCTCGGCAGGTTGATACTAATGAAAAACTGTTTTTT

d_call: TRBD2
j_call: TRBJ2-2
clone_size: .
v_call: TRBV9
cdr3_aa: CASSSPTGGANTGELFF
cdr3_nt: TGTGCCAGCAGCTCCCCCACGGGGGGGGCGAACACCGGGGAGCTGTTTTTT

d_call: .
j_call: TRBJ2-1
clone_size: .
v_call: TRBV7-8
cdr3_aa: CASSLAEGWTYNEQFF
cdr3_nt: TGTGCCAGCAGCTTAGCGGAGGGGTGGACCTACAATGAGCAGTTCTTC

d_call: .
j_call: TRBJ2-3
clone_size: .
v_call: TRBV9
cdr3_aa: CASSADTDTQYF
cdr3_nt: TGTGCCAGCAGCGCAGACACAGATACGCAGTATTTT

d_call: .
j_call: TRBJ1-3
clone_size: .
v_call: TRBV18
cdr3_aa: CASSPLDTSSGNTIYF
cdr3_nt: TGTGCCAGCTCACCCTTAGACACGAGCTCTGGAAACACCATATATTTT

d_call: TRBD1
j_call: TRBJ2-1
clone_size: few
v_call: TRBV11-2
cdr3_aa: CASSSLQGKGVNEQFF
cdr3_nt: TGTGCCAGCAGCTCGTTACAGGGGAAAGGAGTCAATGAGCAGTTCTTC

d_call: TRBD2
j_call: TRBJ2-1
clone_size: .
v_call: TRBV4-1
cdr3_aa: CASSQGPQRGVHANEQFF
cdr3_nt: TGCGCCAGCAGCCAAGGTCCCCAGCGGGGGGTCCATGCGAATGAGCAGTTCTTC

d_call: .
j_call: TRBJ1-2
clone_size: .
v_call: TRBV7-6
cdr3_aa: CASSLEGQSGYTF
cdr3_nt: TGTGCCAGCAGCTTAGAGGGGCAGAGTGGCTACACCTTC

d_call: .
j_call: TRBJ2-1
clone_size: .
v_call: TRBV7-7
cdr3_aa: CASSFSAASYEQFF
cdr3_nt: TGTGCCAGCAGCTTCTCGGCGGCGTCTTATGAGCAGTTCTTC

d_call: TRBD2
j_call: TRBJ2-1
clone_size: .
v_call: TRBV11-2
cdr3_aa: CASSLTGTSQNYNEQFF
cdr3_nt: TGTGCCAGCAGCTTAACGGGGACTAGCCAAAACTACAATGAGCAGTTCTTC

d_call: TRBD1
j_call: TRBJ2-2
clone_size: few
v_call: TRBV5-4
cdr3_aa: CASSAGTGDTGELFF
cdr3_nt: TGTGCCAGCAGCGCCGGGACAGGGGACACCGGGGAGCTGTTTTTT

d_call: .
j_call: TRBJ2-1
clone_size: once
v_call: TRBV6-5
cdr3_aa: CASSLQFRSYNEQFF
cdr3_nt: TGTGCCAGCAGCCTCCAGTTCCGCTCCTACAATGAGCAGTTCTTC

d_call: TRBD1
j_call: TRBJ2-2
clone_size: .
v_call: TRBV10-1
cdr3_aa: CASSPGQGKTGELFF
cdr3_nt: TGCGCCAGCTCGCCGGGACAGGGGAAAACCGGGGAGCTGTTTTTT

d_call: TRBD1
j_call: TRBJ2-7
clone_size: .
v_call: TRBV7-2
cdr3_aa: CASSSYGQGYEQYF
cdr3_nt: TGTGCCAGCAGCTCCTACGGACAGGGCTACGAGCAGTACTTC

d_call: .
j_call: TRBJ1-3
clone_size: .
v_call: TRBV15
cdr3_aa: CATSRGHSSFSGNTIYF
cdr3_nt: TGTGCCACCAGCAGGGGGCACAGTTCTTTCTCTGGAAACACCATATATTTT

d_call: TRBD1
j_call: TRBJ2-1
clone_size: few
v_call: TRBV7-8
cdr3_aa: CASSLITTGNYNEQFF
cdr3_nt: TGTGCCAGCAGCTTAATTACGACAGGGAACTACAATGAGCAGTTCTTC

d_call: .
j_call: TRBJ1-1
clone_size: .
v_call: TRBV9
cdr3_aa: CASSPSPRGTEAFF
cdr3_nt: TGTGCCAGCAGCCCATCCCCCAGGGGCACTGAAGCTTTCTTT

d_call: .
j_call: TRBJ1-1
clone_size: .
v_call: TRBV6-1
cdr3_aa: CASSDSVLAFF
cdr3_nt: TGTGCCAGCAGTGACAGTGTTCTAGCTTTCTTT

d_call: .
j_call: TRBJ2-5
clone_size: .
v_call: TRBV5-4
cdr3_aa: CASSLDLETQYF
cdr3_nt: TGTGCCAGCAGCCTGGACTTGGAGACCCAGTACTTC

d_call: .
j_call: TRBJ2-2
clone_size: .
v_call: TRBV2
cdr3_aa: CASSDSYTGELFF
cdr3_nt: TGTGCCAGCAGTGACAGTTACACCGGGGAGCTGTTTTTT

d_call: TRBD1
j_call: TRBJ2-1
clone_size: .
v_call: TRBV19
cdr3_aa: CASSIGSTGGNEQFF
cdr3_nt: TGTGCCAGTAGTATTGGAAGCACAGGGGGGAATGAGCAGTTCTTC

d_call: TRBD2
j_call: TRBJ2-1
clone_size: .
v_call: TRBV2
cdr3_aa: CASNQLAGDNEQFF
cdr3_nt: TGTGCCAGCAATCAACTAGCGGGAGATAATGAGCAGTTCTTC

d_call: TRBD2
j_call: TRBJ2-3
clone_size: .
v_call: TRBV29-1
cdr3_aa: CSAKGTSGNSDTQYF
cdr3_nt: TGCAGCGCTAAAGGGACTAGCGGGAATTCAGATACGCAGTATTTT

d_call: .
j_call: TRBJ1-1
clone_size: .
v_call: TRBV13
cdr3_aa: CASTLGQGRAYTEAFF
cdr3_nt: TGTGCCAGCACTTTGGGCCAGGGGCGAGCTTACACTGAAGCTTTCTTT

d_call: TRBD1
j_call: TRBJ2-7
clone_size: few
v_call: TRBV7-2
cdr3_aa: CASSLGTGLSYEQYF
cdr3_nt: TGTGCCAGCAGCTTGGGGACAGGGTTATCATACGAGCAGTACTTC

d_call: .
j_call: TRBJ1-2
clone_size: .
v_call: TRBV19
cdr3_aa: CASSIGGGAHGYTF
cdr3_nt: TGTGCCAGTAGTATAGGAGGGGGGGCGCATGGCTACACCTTC

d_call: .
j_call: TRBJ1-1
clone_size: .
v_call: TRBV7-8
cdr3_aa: CASSLAAGNTEAFF
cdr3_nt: TGTGCCAGCAGCTTAGCGGCGGGGAACACTGAAGCTTTCTTT

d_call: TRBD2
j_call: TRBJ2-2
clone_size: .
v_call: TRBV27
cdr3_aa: CASGSGLAGGAGELFF
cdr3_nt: TGTGCCAGCGGATCGGGACTAGCGGGTGGTGCCGGGGAGCTGTTTTTT

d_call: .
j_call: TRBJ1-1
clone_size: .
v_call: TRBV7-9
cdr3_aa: CSSSLARQGSGTEAFF
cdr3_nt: TGTTCCAGCAGCTTAGCTCGGCAGGGTAGCGGAACTGAAGCTTTCTTT

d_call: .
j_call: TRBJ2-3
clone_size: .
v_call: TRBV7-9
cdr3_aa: CASSLGAGRVADTQYF
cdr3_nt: TGTGCCAGCAGCTTAGGGGCGGGGCGAGTCGCGGATACGCAGTATTTT